This T cell receptor beta chain originates from a study of memory CD4+ T cells and cytomegalovirus serostatus. Whole-study findings and limits: Suggested: most of the CMV-linked TCR signature lies in CD4+ memory cells. 67 of 164 known CMV-associated TCRbeta sequences appeared in CD4+ memory.

Only in-frame clones appear in the TCRdb table, and some are missing; sequencing was by immunoSEQ multiplex PCR. The sample lists some 67,000 clones, about three quarters occurring once. The V end lost 5 bases, the J end lost 2 bases, and 13 bases lay between the germline ends. Germline V gene data show CDR1 as SGHAT and CDR2 as FQNNGV. The CDR3 runs to 16 residues. Single viable CD3+CD4+CD8-CD45RO+ cells were sorted as the memory CD4+ T cells. Positive selection with CD4 microbeads enriched total CD4+ T cells. With respect to this clone: Its antigen is unknown.

The source material was memory CD4+ T cells from blood. The TCR sequence derives from an adult in good health and CMV-seropositive. The chain employs TRBV11-2 and TRBJ2-6; possibly TRBD1 or TRBD2 for D (6 bases each). The DNA of the CDR3 is TGTGCCAGCAGCCCCTCACGGGGGCCTGGGGCCAACGTCCTGACTTTC. As protein: CASSPSRGPGANVLTF.